This T cell receptor beta chain emerged from a study of neoadjuvant anti-PD-1 for oral cavity cancer. At the level of the study: Most patients had three to four biweekly doses of 3 mg/kg nivolumab before resection.

No culture or expansion preceded analysis of these blood cells. On this clone itself: What it binds is unknown.

Study-level results: After neoadjuvant nivolumab, PBMC T cell clonality was significantly higher in non-responders than responders.

Germline lookup yields CDR1 MNHEY and CDR2 SMNVEV (reference sequence). J lost 0 bases, V lost 5 bases, and 4 bases had no gene match. This CDR3 is built from 16 residues. Some clones are missing from TCRdb's copy, which holds only in-frame ones; the method was immunoSEQ multiplex PCR. The table has roughly 13,000 clones, less than 75% seen once. The source of this sequence is a person aged 40 to 85 with oral cavity squamous cell carcinoma. The rearrangement joins TRBV27 to TRBJ1-3; 10 positions match TRBD1. The sample in question was PBMCs, obtained before nivolumab (anti-PD-1) treatment. CDR3: CASSPRTGGSGNTIYF. The CDR3, as DNA: TGTGCCAGCAGTCCAAGGACAGGGGGCTCTGGAAACACCATATATTTT.